The rows below give T cell receptor beta chains drawn from one sample of a study of cytomegalovirus exposure and HLA in healthy donors. Repertoires were generated with immunoSEQ multiplex PCR, while TCRdb's copy carries only in-frame clones and drops some. Among 80,000 to 100,000 clones listed, about nine tenths were seen once. Sequencing was done on a sample of PBMCs. These receptors were taken from a man in his thirties or forties in good health and CMV-seronegative. Each CDR3 is given with its conserved first and last residue. The order of the fields is CDR3 DNA, CDR3 protein, D gene, J gene, V gene, clone size. The D gene is left open where the match is weak. Expanded clones get a size class; other rows say once, few or many, or leave the size out.

TGTGCCAGCAGCGCTCTGGTGGGAGGATACGAGCAGTACTTC,CASSALVGGYEQYF,NA,TRBJ2-7,TRBV9,NA
TGTGCCAGCTCACCCTCGGGGGGTCTGAGCTCCTACGAGCAGTACTTC,CASSPSGGLSSYEQYF,TRBD2,TRBJ2-7,TRBV18,NA
TGTGCCAGCAGTCTCGGGTCGGATCAGCCCCAGCATTTT,CASSLGSDQPQHF,NA,TRBJ1-5,TRBV6-5,NA
TGTGCCAGTAGTATACAGGGAAAGAATGAAAAACTGTTTTTT,CASSIQGKNEKLFF,NA,TRBJ1-4,TRBV19,NA
TGTGCCAGCAGTCCCCAGGGAAATGAGCAGTTCTTC,CASSPQGNEQFF,NA,TRBJ2-1,TRBV27,NA
TGCGCCAGCAGCTTGGCCCCGGACACTGAAGCTTTCTTT,CASSLAPDTEAFF,NA,TRBJ1-1,TRBV5-1,NA
TGTGCCAGCAGCCAGGCTCGCAGTTTTGCCTACGAGCAGTACTTC,CASSQARSFAYEQYF,NA,TRBJ2-7,TRBV5-4,few
TGCGCCAGCAGCATAAGACTAGCGGGAGGGTACATCAATGAGCAGTTCTTC,CASSIRLAGGYINEQFF,TRBD2,TRBJ2-1,TRBV5-1,NA
TGTGCCAGTAGTATTGGTGGGAGCTCCGGAGAGACCCAGTACTTC,CASSIGGSSGETQYF,NA,TRBJ2-5,TRBV19,NA
TGTGCCAGCAGTCTAGGTCGGCCAGGGACTCTTCGAGGCTACACCTTC,CASSLGRPGTLRGYTF,NA,TRBJ1-2,TRBV27,NA
TGTGCCAGCAGCTTATCGTCACAAGATGGCTACACCTTC,CASSLSSQDGYTF,NA,TRBJ1-2,TRBV11-2,NA
TGTGCCAGCAGTTGGACGACAGGGAACACTGAAGCTTTCTTT,CASSWTTGNTEAFF,NA,TRBJ1-1,TRBV6-1,NA
TGTGCCAGCAGCAAAGACCCAGGGAACACTGAAGCTTTCTTT,CASSKDPGNTEAFF,NA,TRBJ1-1,TRBV21-1,NA
TGCGCCAGCAGCCCGCAGGGGTACGAGCAGTACTTC,CASSPQGYEQYF,NA,TRBJ2-7,TRBV5-1,NA
TGTGCCAGTAGTATAGCGGACAGGCACGTCTTTCACACTGAAGCTTTCTTT,CASSIADRHVFHTEAFF,TRBD1,TRBJ1-1,TRBV19,NA
TGTGCCAGCAGTCCTGGGACTAGCGGGGGCTTGAACAATGAGCAGTTCTTC,CASSPGTSGGLNNEQFF,TRBD2,TRBJ2-1,TRBV28,NA
TGCGCCAGCAGTCATCCTACAGGGGGCACTGAAGCTTTCTTT,CASSHPTGGTEAFF,TRBD1,TRBJ1-1,TRBV5-1,NA
TGTGCCAGCAGCTTTAACAGGTTTTCGAACACCGGGGAGCTGTTTTTT,CASSFNRFSNTGELFF,NA,TRBJ2-2,TRBV7-9,NA
TGTGCCAGTAAGACTAGCGGGGGCCCCGATGAGCAGTTCTTC,CASKTSGGPDEQFF,TRBD2,TRBJ2-1,TRBV27,NA
TGTGCCAGTAGCAGGGACAGGGAGTTGGGTGAGACCCAGTACTTC,CASSRDRELGETQYF,TRBD1,TRBJ2-5,TRBV19,NA
TGTGCCAGCACCCTAGCGCCAACGACCTACGAGCAGTACTTC,CASTLAPTTYEQYF,NA,TRBJ2-7,TRBV18,NA
TGTGCCAGCAGCTTAGGGGAAGCGGGGGGGTCGCACGAGACCCAGTACTTC,CASSLGEAGGSHETQYF,TRBD2,TRBJ2-5,TRBV11-1,NA
TGTGCCAGCAGTGGTGGACTAGCGGGAGGTTGGAGCACAGATACGCAGTATTTT,CASSGGLAGGWSTDTQYF,TRBD2,TRBJ2-3,TRBV6-1,once
TGTGCCAGCAGCTTAGGGGGAGGGCTTTATCAGCCCCAGCATTTT,CASSLGGGLYQPQHF,NA,TRBJ1-5,TRBV7-2,few